The next 2 T cell receptor beta chains were all read from a single sample in a study of T cell clonality in common variable immunodeficiency. Some clones are missing from TCRdb's copy, which holds only in-frame ones; the method was immunoSEQ multiplex PCR. The sample has roughly 51,000 clones, none seen only once. Sequencing was carried out using peripheral blood mononuclear cells. These receptors were taken from a person between 18 and 69 years old in good health.

This clone was detected many times. From the germline J gene comes the end of the CDR3, since the read stops 3 residues before it. The chain employs TRBV19 and TRBJ1-5; 9 bases fit TRBD1. The V gene end was trimmed by 6 bases and the J gene end by 6 bases; junction bases not matched to a gene: 6. Per the germline V gene, CDR1 is LNHDA and CDR2 is SQIVND (reference sequence). The CDR3 is made up of 14 amino acids. The chain's CDR3 is CASRGQGYGQPQHF. CDR3 DNA, as far as it was read: TGTGCCAGTAGGGGACAGGGATACGGTCAGCCC.

In regard to this clone: The CDR3 end falls 3 residues outside the read, so it is completed with the germline J gene. The chain links TRBV19 to TRBJ1-1, with D possibly TRBD1 on 5 matching bases. This CDR3 has 19 amino acids. The germline V gene encodes CDR1 LNHDA and CDR2 SQIVND (reference sequence). Trimming shortened V by 5 bases and J by 0 bases, and 25 bases separated the two germline ends. CDR3 bases read: TGTGCCAGTAGTGTAGGATTGGGAACAGGTGGGGTAATGAACACTGAA. Amino acid sequence: CASSVGLGTGGVMNTE. The CDR3, in full, reads CASSVGLGTGGVMNTEAFF.